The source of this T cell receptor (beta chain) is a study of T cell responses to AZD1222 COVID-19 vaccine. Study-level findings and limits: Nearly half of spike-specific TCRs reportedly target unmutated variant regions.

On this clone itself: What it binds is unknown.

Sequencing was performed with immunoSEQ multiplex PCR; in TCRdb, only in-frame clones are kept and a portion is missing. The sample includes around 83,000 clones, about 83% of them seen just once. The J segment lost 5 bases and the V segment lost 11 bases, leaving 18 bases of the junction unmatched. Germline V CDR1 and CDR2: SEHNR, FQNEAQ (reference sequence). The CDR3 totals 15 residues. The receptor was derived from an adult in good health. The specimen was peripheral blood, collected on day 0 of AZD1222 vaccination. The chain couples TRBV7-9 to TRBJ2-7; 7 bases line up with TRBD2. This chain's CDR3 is CASDTRGGAGDEQYF. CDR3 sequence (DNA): TGTGCCTCAGACACCCGGGGAGGGGCAGGAGACGAGCAGTACTTC. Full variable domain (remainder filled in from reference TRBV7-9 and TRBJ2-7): DTGVSQNPRHKITKRGQNVTFRCDPISEHNRLYWYRQTLGQGPEFLTYFQNEAQLEKSRLLSDRFSAERPKGSFSTLEIQRTEQGDSAMYLCASDTRGGAGDEQYFGPGTRLTVT.